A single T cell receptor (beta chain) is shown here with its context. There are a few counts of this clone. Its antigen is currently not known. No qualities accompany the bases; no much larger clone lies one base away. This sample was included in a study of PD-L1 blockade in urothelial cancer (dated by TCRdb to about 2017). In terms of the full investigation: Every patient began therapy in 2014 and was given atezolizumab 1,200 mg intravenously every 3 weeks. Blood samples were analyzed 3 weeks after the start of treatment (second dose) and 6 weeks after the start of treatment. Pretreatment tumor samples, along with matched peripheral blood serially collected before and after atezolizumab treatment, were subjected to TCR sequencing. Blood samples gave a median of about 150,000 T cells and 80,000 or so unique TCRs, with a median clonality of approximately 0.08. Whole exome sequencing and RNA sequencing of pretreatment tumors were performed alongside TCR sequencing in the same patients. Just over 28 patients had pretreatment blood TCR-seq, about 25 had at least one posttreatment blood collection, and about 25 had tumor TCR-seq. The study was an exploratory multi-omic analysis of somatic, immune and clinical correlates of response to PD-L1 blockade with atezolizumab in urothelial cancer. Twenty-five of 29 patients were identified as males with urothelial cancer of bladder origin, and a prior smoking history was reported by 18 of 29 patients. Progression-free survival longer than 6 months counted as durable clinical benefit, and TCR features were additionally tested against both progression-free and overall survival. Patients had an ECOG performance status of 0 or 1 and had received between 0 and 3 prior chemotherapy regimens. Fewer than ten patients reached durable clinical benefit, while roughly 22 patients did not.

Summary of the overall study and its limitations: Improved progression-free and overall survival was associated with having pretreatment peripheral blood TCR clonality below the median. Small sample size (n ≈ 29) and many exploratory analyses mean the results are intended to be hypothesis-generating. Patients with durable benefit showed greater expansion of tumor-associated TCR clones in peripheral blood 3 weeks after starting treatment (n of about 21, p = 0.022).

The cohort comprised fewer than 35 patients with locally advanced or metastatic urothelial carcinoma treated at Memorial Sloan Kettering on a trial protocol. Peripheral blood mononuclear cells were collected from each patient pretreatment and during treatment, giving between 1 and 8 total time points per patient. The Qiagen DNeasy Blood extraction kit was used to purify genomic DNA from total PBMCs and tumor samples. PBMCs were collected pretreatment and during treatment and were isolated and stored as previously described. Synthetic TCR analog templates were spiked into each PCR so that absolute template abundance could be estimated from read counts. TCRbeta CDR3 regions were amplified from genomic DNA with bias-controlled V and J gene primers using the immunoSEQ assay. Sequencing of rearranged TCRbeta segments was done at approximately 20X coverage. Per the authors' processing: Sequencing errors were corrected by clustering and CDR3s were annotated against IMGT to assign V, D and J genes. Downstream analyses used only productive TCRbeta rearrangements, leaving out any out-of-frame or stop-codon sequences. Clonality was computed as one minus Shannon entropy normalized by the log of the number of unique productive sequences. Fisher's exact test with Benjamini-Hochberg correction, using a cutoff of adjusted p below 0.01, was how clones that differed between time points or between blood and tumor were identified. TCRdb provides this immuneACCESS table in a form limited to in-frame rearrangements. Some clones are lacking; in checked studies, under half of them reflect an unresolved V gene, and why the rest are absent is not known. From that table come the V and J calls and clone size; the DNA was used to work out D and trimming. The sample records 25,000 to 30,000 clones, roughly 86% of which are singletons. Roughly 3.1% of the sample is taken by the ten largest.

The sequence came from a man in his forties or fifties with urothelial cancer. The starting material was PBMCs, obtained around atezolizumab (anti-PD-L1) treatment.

The CDR3: CASSFRDSRGYGYTF. The DNA reads TGTGCCAGCAGTTTTAGAGACTCCAGAGGCTATGGCTACACCTTC. Recombination linked TRBV28 to TRBJ1-2, with the D gene not clear enough to name. CDR1 MDHEN and CDR2 SYDVKM are derived from the germline V gene. The CDR3 runs 15 amino acids, cysteine and phenylalanine included. The entry retains the CDR3 DNA only, 45 bases that are in frame from base 1. V gives up 3 bases and J gives up 4 bases, and the segment between their germline ends measures 15 bases.